What follows are 4 T cell receptor beta chains derived from one specimen sequenced in a study of cytomegalovirus exposure and HLA in healthy donors (dated by TCRdb to between 2016 and 2019). Library preparation used the immunoSEQ multiplex PCR assay. Not all clones reach the TCRdb copy of this immuneACCESS table, which keeps in-frame sequences only. Checked studies attribute under half of the gap to unresolved V genes and leave the rest unexplained. Here the sample has roughly 77,000 clones; about 95% occur a single time. The ten biggest clones cover 0.69% of the sample. Sequencing input: PBMCs. These receptors came from a woman aged 18-29 years in good health and CMV-seronegative.

This rearrangement joins TRBV4-3 to TRBJ2-1; perhaps TRBD2 as D (6 bases). Looked up from germline, CDR1 is LGHNA and CDR2 is YSLEER. The length of the CDR3 is 15 residues. Trimming took off 2 bases at V and 7 bases at J, with 15 bases between the two ends. This chain's CDR3 is CASSQLGTGRNEQFF. The CDR3 DNA reads TGCGCCAGCAGCCAATTGGGGACCGGGAGAAATGAGCAGTTCTTC.

The V and J genes are TRBV28 and TRBJ2-7; TRBD2 matches at 7 bases. Germline CDR1 is MDHEN and CDR2 is SYDVKM. CDR3 size: 13 residues. With V trimmed by 6 bases and J by 6 bases, 8 bases remained unmatched. The chain's CDR3 is CASSLAGDGEQYF. The CDR3 DNA follows: TGTGCCAGCAGCCTGGCGGGAGACGGCGAGCAGTACTTC.

The chain links TRBV19 to TRBJ1-2, with D unclear. CDR1 is LNHDA, CDR2 SQIVND, per germline (reference sequence). The CDR3 contains 13 residues. The V gene lost 3 bases and the J gene lost 2 bases, with 7 bases spanning the gap. The DNA of the CDR3 is TGTGCCAGTAGTATGGCGGGGAACTATGGCTACACCTTC. This gives the protein CASSMAGNYGYTF.

The chain uses TRBV19 and TRBJ1-1; tentative D call: TRBD1 (6 bases). The V gene lost 4 bases and the J gene lost 4 bases, with 13 bases spanning the gap. The CDR3 contains 14 residues. Germline CDR1 is LNHDA and CDR2 is SQIVND (reference sequence). The CDR3 loop is CASSTRQAITEAFF. DNA of the CDR3: TGTGCCAGTAGTACCCGACAGGCCATCACTGAAGCTTTCTTT.